The next 21 T cell receptor beta chains were all read from a single sample in a study of identifying expanded T cells in peripheral blood. Assay: immunoSEQ multiplex PCR; the TCRdb copy retains only in-frame clones and omits some. The data contain about 58,000 clones, about 92% of them singletons. Specimen: blood. These receptors were taken from a person between 18 and 75 years old in good health.

This CDR3 is CASNGPGYEQYF. The CDR3 coding sequence is TGTGCCAGCAATGGACCAGGCTACGAGCAGTACTTC. The V and J genes are TRBV7-2 and TRBJ2-7, with D hard to call. Trimming shortened V by 7 bases and J by 3 bases, and 10 bases separated the two germline ends. The CDR3 totals 12 residues. CDR1 is SGHTA and CDR2 is FQGNSA in the germline V gene.

This chain uses TRBV25-1 with TRBJ1-4; D is unclear. CDR3 length: 18 amino acids. From germline, CDR1 is MGHDK and CDR2 SYGVNS. The germline V and J ends were trimmed by 3 bases and 4 bases, with 21 bases remaining between them. Here the CDR3 DNA reads TGTGCCAGCAGTGACCCCCTAGCAGGTCGCAATGATAATGAAAAACTGTTTTTT. Its translation is CASSDPLAGRNDNEKLFF.

The V and J genes are TRBV2 and TRBJ1-3; no definite D call. Germline CDR1 is SNHLY and CDR2 is FYNNEI. Trimming shortened V by 8 bases and J by 8 bases, and 7 bases separated the two germline ends. The CDR3 is made up of 10 amino acids. The CDR3 spells CASRGDTIYF. In DNA form, the CDR3 reads TGTGCCAGCCGGGGAGACACCATATATTTT.

The V gene is TRBV9, the J gene TRBJ2-1, with 7 nucleotides matching TRBD1. J lost 9 bases, V lost 3 bases, and 6 bases had no gene match. CDR3 length: 13 amino acids. Germline V lookup: CDR1 SGDLS, CDR2 YYNGEE. DNA for the CDR3: TGTGCCAGCAGCGCCCACAGGGGCGCTGAGCAGTTCTTC. Amino acids: CASSAHRGAEQFF.

The genes are TRBV28 and TRBJ1-3; D gene unclear. The germline V gene has CDR1 MDHEN and CDR2 SYDVKM. The V and J ends lost 2 bases and 0 bases respectively, with 8 bases between them. This CDR3 spans 15 amino acids. The CDR3 coding sequence is TGTGCCAGCAGTTTAACGGTTAGCTCTGGAAACACCATATATTTT. It specifies CASSLTVSSGNTIYF.

The V and J genes are TRBV19 and TRBJ2-1; tentatively, D is TRBD2 (5 bases). V lost 3 bases and J 4 bases, leaving 16 bases between the germline ends. The CDR3 sequence is 16 residues long. Germline CDR1 reads LNHDA; CDR2 reads SQIVND (reference sequence). Here the CDR3 reads CASSIGQRWVYNEQFF. In DNA, the CDR3 is TGTGCCAGTAGTATTGGCCAGCGGTGGGTTTACAATGAGCAGTTCTTC.

The V gene is TRBV7-8, the J gene TRBJ1-1; 8 positions agree with TRBD1. The germline V gene has CDR1 SGHVS and CDR2 FQNEAQ. This CDR3 is built from 18 residues. The V segment lost 1 base and the J segment 1 base; nucleotides outside the gene matches: 11. CDR3 loop: CASSLEPLLTGANTEAFF. DNA for the CDR3: TGTGCCAGCAGCTTAGAGCCCCTACTGACAGGGGCGAACACTGAAGCTTTCTTT.

The chain links TRBV18 to TRBJ2-5; the D gene is possibly TRBD1 (5 bases). The CDR3 runs to 13 residues. V was pared by 4 bases and J by 5 bases, with 11 bases between. CDR1 KGHSH and CDR2 LQKENI come from the germline V gene. CDR3 protein: CASSLRQTETQYF. The CDR3 DNA follows: TGTGCCAGCTCACTCCGACAGACGGAGACCCAGTACTTC.

The chain joins TRBV2 to TRBJ2-1, with D possibly matching TRBD1 (6 bases). Trimming removed 8 bases from V and 4 bases from J, with 6 bases in between. This CDR3 is 11 amino acids long. Germline V gene lookup returns CDR1 SNHLY and CDR2 FYNNEI. CDR3 amino acids: CASGQYNEQFF. CDR3 nucleotide sequence: TGTGCCAGCGGACAGTACAATGAGCAGTTCTTC.

This CDR3 reads CASSERYGTGGTDTQYF. The DNA for the CDR3 is TGTGCCAGCAGTGAACGGTACGGGACAGGGGGCACAGATACGCAGTATTTT. The chain is built from TRBV6-1 and TRBJ2-3, with TRBD1 identical over 10 bases. The CDR3 covers 17 residues. V was clipped by 2 bases and J by 1 base; unmatched bases: 6. Germline V lookup: CDR1 MNHNS, CDR2 SASEGT.

The chain links TRBV9 to TRBJ1-1; TRBD1 aligns across 7 bases. V gave up 7 bases and J gave up 5 bases; unmatched junction bases: 8. Germline values: CDR1 SGDLS, CDR2 YYNGEE. This CDR3 spans 13 amino acids. CDR3 sequence (DNA): TGTGCCAGCGCTCCCACAGGGGTTACTGAAGCTTTCTTT. This codes for CASAPTGVTEAFF.

Here the CDR3 DNA reads TGTGCCAGCAGTGTTTGGGATACGCAGTATTTT. Translation gives CASSVWDTQYF. The chain combines TRBV2 with TRBJ2-3; D unclear. CDR1 is SNHLY, CDR2 FYNNEI, per germline. This CDR3 region has 11 residues. The germline V and J ends were trimmed by 4 bases and 6 bases, with 5 bases remaining between them. Full variable domain (remainder filled in from reference TRBV2 and TRBJ2-3): EPEVTQTPSHQVTQMGQEVILRCVPISNHLYFYWYRQILGQKVEFLVSFYNNEISEKSEIFDDQFSVERPDGSNFTLKIRSTKLEDSAMYFCASSVWDTQYFGPGTRLTVL.

This sequence joins TRBV30 and TRBJ2-3, with D perhaps TRBD1 or TRBD2 (5 bases each). Trimming cost V 4 bases and J 2 bases, with 22 bases left between them. Germline V CDR1 and CDR2: GTSNPN, SVGIG (reference sequence). CDR3 length: 17 amino acids. The CDR3 DNA reads TGTGCCTGGAAGGCGCAAACTAGACAGAGATTCACAGATACGCAGTATTTT. This gives the protein CAWKAQTRQRFTDTQYF.

This clone was counted only a few times. This chain uses TRBV4-3 with TRBJ2-4, with TRBD1 identical over 8 bases. The junction had 6 bases not matched to a gene; V was cut back by 0 bases and J by 11 bases. CDR3 length equals 14 residues. Germline-derived CDR1 and CDR2 are LGHNA and YSLEER. The CDR3 region is CASSQEVQGGVQYF. The CDR3 DNA reads TGCGCCAGCAGCCAAGAGGTACAGGGGGGAGTTCAGTACTTC.

This clone was found a few times. The V and J genes are TRBV30 and TRBJ1-1; unclear D gene. V was pared by 5 bases and J by 0 bases, with 4 bases between. Per the germline V gene, CDR1 is GTSNPN and CDR2 is SVGIG (reference sequence). This CDR3 has 11 residues. CDR3 amino acids: CAWVMNTEAFF. The CDR3 DNA sequence: TGTGCCTGGGTGATGAACACTGAAGCTTTCTTT.

CDR3 bases: TGTGCCAGCAGTGAGGGGCTAGGGGAAAAACTGTTTTTT. It encodes CASSEGLGEKLFF. The chain uses TRBV2 and TRBJ1-4; the D gene is possibly TRBD1 (5 bases). Germline CDR1 and CDR2: SNHLY and FYNNEI. V lost 3 bases to trimming and J lost 8 bases, with 10 bases between them. This CDR3 region has 13 residues.

This chain joins TRBV19 and TRBJ2-7; 9 nucleotides match TRBD2. Germline V gene data show CDR1 as LNHDA and CDR2 as SQIVND (reference sequence). The V segment lost 4 bases and the J segment 5 bases; nucleotides outside the gene matches: 6. The CDR3 loop spans 14 amino acids. DNA for the CDR3: TGTGCCAGTAGTACCCCGGGACTAGCCAACGAGCAGTACTTC. As protein: CASSTPGLANEQYF. The entire variable domain, with the rest obtained from reference TRBV19 and TRBJ2-7, is as follows: DGGITQSPKYLFRKEGQNVTLSCEQNLNHDAMYWYRQDPGQGLRLIYYSQIVNDFQKGDIAEGYSVSREKKESFPLTVTSAQKNPTAFYLCASSTPGLANEQYFGPGTRLTVT.

V is TRBV19 and J is TRBJ2-3; either TRBD1 or TRBD2 may fit D (5 bases each). Germline lookup yields CDR1 LNHDA and CDR2 SQIVND (reference sequence). Trimming stripped 5 bases from V and 4 bases from J, with 16 bases between. The CDR3 length is 15 residues. This CDR3 reads CASSGPGLPSDTQYF. The DNA for the CDR3 is TGTGCCAGTAGTGGGCCGGGGCTGCCGTCAGATACGCAGTATTTT. The entire variable domain, with the rest obtained from reference TRBV19 and TRBJ2-3, is as follows: DGGITQSPKYLFRKEGQNVTLSCEQNLNHDAMYWYRQDPGQGLRLIYYSQIVNDFQKGDIAEGYSVSREKKESFPLTVTSAQKNPTAFYLCASSGPGLPSDTQYFGPGTRLTVL.

This clone was seen more than once but under ten times. The junction and the germline gene differ at one end; a read error may be behind it. The V and J genes are TRBV6-5 and TRBJ2-1; a possible D gene is TRBD2 (6 bases). Per germline, CDR1 MNHEY and CDR2 SVGAGI. CDR3 length: 13 residues. The CDR3 nucleotides are TGTGCCAGCAGTTATAGCGGCTACCATGAGCAGTTCTTC. Its translation is CASSYSGYHEQFF.

The chain links TRBV28 to TRBJ2-7; D is possibly TRBD1 or TRBD2 (6 bases each). CDR1 MDHEN and CDR2 SYDVKM come from the germline V gene. Trimming took 6 bases from V and 6 from J, leaving 12 bases between them. The CDR3 consists of 12 residues. CDR3 in amino acids: CASRWGALEQYF. The CDR3 region has the DNA TGTGCCAGCAGGTGGGGGGCCCTCGAGCAGTACTTC.

The chain has TRBV6-5 and TRBJ1-4; a weak D match, TRBD1 (6 bases). Per germline, CDR1 MNHEY and CDR2 SVGAGI. CDR3 length: 15 residues. V gave up 0 bases and J gave up 4 bases, with 9 bases separating them. The CDR3 loop reads CASSYSWTDNEKLFF. The CDR3, as DNA: TGTGCCAGCAGTTACTCGTGGACAGATAATGAAAAACTGTTTTTT.